This TCR beta chain derives from a study of shared clonotypes between healthy human individuals. About the study: Per-donor plates numbered three CD4 naive, three CD4 memory, two CD8 naive and one CD8 memory.

The data were produced by immunoSEQ multiplex PCR, yet TCRdb's version contains in-frame clones alone and is incomplete. The profile shows around 200,000 clones, approximately 95% of them singletons. This clone was found once. The antigen remains unidentified. Overall study results and limits: Non-shared clonotypes displayed generation probabilities falling below those of clonotypes present in all four donors.

The CDR3 length is 14 residues. The germline V gene encodes CDR1 SGHNT and CDR2 YYREEE (reference sequence). V was pared by 5 bases and J by 6 bases, with 9 bases of the junction left unmatched. This receptor was obtained from a woman aged 25 to 39 in good health. Sequenced sample: naive CD4+ T cells sorted from blood. Sample subset: CD45RA+ positively selected. The J gene is TRBJ2-7, the V gene TRBV5-4; 9 nucleotides match TRBD1. The CDR3 sequence: CASSQQGASSEQYF. The CDR3 coding sequence is TGTGCCAGCAGTCAACAGGGGGCAAGTAGCGAGCAGTACTTC.